The 4 T cell receptor beta chains below come from one sample, sequenced in a study of T cell repertoires in cytomegalovirus infection. Each CDR3 protein gets one entry after TCRdb re-called the reads with MiXCR. The sample includes roughly 990,000 distinct CDR3 sequences, around 29% of them seen just once. These receptors have no identified antigens. The sample in question was cultured CD8+ T cells from PBMCs, obtained from culture after CMV antigen stimulation. Receptors were obtained from a human donor in good health (CMV status not recorded). Some clones in this sample may be carry-over from other donors' samples.

At least ten counts were recorded for this clonotype. This rearrangement joins TRBV7-9 to TRBJ2-2; 7 bases align to TRBD1. CDR1 is SEHNR and CDR2 is FQNEAQ in the germline V gene (reference sequence). The trim removed 5 bases at V and 0 bases at J, leaving 9 bases unmatched. There are 17 residues in the CDR3. The CDR3 DNA reads TGTGCCAGCAGCACGGACCGGACAGGAGCGAACACCGGGGAGCTGTTTTTT. Encoded protein: CASSTDRTGANTGELFF. Based on the CDR3 plus reference TRBV7-9 and TRBJ2-2, the full variable domain is DTGVSQNPRHKITKRGQNVTFRCDPISEHNRLYWYRQTLGQGPEFLTYFQNEAQLEKSRLLSDRFSAERPKGSFSTLEIQRTEQGDSAMYLCASSTDRTGANTGELFFGEGSRLTVL.

This clonotype was counted at least ten times. The chain carries TRBV12-3 or TRBV12-4 and TRBJ2-1, with TRBD2 matching 8 bases. The length of the CDR3 is 15 residues. Trimming removed 7 bases from V and 4 bases from J; junction bases left unmatched: 9. The CDR3 loop reads CASTPPGGEYNEQFF. CDR3 nucleotides: TGTGCCAGCACTCCGCCCGGGGGGGAATACAATGAGCAGTTCTTC.

The V call is TRBV18, the J call TRBJ2-3; tentatively, D is TRBD1 or TRBD2 (7 bases each). With 9 bases removed from V and 2 bases from J, the gap between germline ends came to 18 bases. CDR3 length: 15 residues. Per germline, CDR1 KGHSH and CDR2 LQKENI. CDR3 sequence: CASSQGGDLTDTQYF. CDR3 bases: TGTGCCAGTTCCCAGGGGGGGGACCTCACAGATACGCAGTATTTT.

This rearrangement joins TRBV4-1 to TRBJ2-2; 12 bases line up with TRBD1. The CDR3 is 16 amino acids. Germline-derived CDR1 and CDR2 are MGHRA and YSYEKL. The trim removed 3 bases at V and 7 bases at J, leaving 6 bases unmatched. This CDR3 is CASSHVGQGAFGELFF. CDR3 sequence (DNA): TGCGCCAGCAGCCATGTGGGACAGGGGGCTTTCGGGGAGCTGTTTTTT.